The present T cell receptor (beta chain) was sequenced within a study of cytomegalovirus exposure and HLA in healthy donors. Across the study: Genotyping of 398 donors showed that approximately 83% belonged to the Caucasian-associated ancestry cluster. Study observations and caveats: Using a false discovery rate of 0.05, a later analysis showed that 16,951 TCR beta sequences were associated with HLA alleles. The listing of 160 or so TCR beta chains classed them as cytomegalovirus-associated.

For this clone: Antigen specificity is unknown.

Deletions cut 5 bases from V and 1 base from J, with 27 bases between. The germline gives CDR1 MDHEN, CDR2 SYDVKM. The CDR3 runs to 21 residues. Everyone who donated was a healthy bone marrow donor. The PCR had 60 Vbeta and 13 Jbeta primers. Sequencing used immunoSEQ multiplex PCR; TCRdb keeps in-frame clones, though not all of them. The repertoire holds about 150,000 clones, 75% to 85% seen once, with under 2% in the top ten. Sequences were obtained from PBMCs. This sequence joins TRBV28 and TRBJ2-6; weak D call: TRBD2 (6 bases). This clonotype was obtained from a female donor in good health and CMV-seropositive. This CDR3 reads CASSTRTPIGSFPSGANVLTF. As DNA, the CDR3 is TGTGCCAGCAGTACTCGGACTCCGATCGGGAGTTTTCCGTCTGGGGCCAACGTCCTGACTTTC.